These 26 T cell receptor beta chains originate from one sample sequenced in a study of blood T cell repertoires in COVID-19. The repertoire was sequenced with immunoSEQ multiplex PCR; TCRdb's copy has only in-frame clones and lacks some. The sample includes about 150,000 clones, roughly 88% seen only once; the top ten take approximately 0.6%. The sequenced sample consisted of peripheral blood. The source is a man in his 60s with COVID-19, enrolled during active disease.

This chain uses TRBV30 with TRBJ2-4; the D is unclear. V lost 3 bases and J 0 bases, leaving 6 bases between the germline ends. This CDR3 has 13 amino acids. The V gene's germline CDR1 is GTSNPN and CDR2 SVGIG (reference sequence). The DNA for the CDR3 is TGTGCCTGGAGCCCACTAGCCAAAAACATTCAGTACTTC. It encodes CAWSPLAKNIQYF.

The V and J genes are TRBV4-3 and TRBJ2-2; 7 nucleotides align to TRBD2. Germline trimming cut 1 base from V and 7 bases from J; bases unmatched to any gene: 3. There are 14 residues in the CDR3. Germline assignment: CDR1 LGHNA and CDR2 YSLEER. This CDR3 is CASSQVGGFGELFF. The CDR3 region has the DNA TGCGCCAGCAGCCAAGTGGGGGGGTTCGGGGAGCTGTTTTTT.

The chain recombines TRBV18 with TRBJ2-5, with 9 bases lining up with TRBD1. The CDR3 loop spans 15 amino acids. J lost 2 bases, V lost 6 bases, and 7 bases had no gene match. Germline V lookup: CDR1 KGHSH, CDR2 LQKENI. CDR3 in amino acids: CASSPGTGTQETQYF. The CDR3 nucleotides read TGTGCCAGCTCCCCCGGGACAGGGACGCAAGAGACCCAGTACTTC.

V gene TRBV4-3 combines with J gene TRBJ2-7; D remains ambiguous. From germline, CDR1 is LGHNA and CDR2 YSLEER. V was trimmed by 0 bases and J by 1 base, leaving 7 bases between them. This CDR3 spans 14 amino acids. The CDR3 coding sequence is TGCGCCAGCAGCCAAGATAGCAGTTCCTACGAGCAGTACTTC. Translated: CASSQDSSSYEQYF.

In its sample, this clone was seen once. V is TRBV24-1 and J is TRBJ2-2; 9 bases match TRBD1. The germline V gene encodes CDR1 KGHDR and CDR2 SFDVKD. J lost 5 bases, V lost 3 bases, and 9 bases had no gene match. The CDR3 totals 17 residues. Here the CDR3 reads CATSDRWVQGATGELFF. CDR3 sequence (DNA): TGTGCCACCAGTGATCGTTGGGTACAGGGGGCGACCGGGGAGCTGTTTTTT.

Concerning this clone itself: Other DNA sequences in the same sample also yield this CDR3. V usage is TRBV6-5 and J usage is TRBJ2-5; tentative D call: TRBD2 (6 bases). CDR3 length: 14 amino acids. The V end lost 0 bases, the J end lost 5 bases, and 10 bases lay between the germline ends. The V gene's germline CDR1 is MNHEY and CDR2 SVGAGI. The CDR3 region is CASSYSRGWETQYF. The DNA of the CDR3 is TGTGCCAGCAGTTACTCGCGGGGATGGGAGACCCAGTACTTC.

This clone was counted a single time. This chain links TRBV18 with TRBJ2-7, with D possibly matching TRBD1 (5 bases). The CDR3 runs to 12 residues. Trimming shortened V by 3 bases and J by 6 bases, and 9 bases separated the two germline ends. From germline, CDR1 is KGHSH and CDR2 LQKENI. DNA for the CDR3: TGTGCCAGCTCACCTCAGGGTTCCGAGCAGTACTTC. Translation: CASSPQGSEQYF.

This clone was detected only once. The chain couples TRBV23-1 to TRBJ2-7; TRBD1 aligns across 9 bases. TRBV23-1 counts as an open reading frame of uncertain function. V was clipped by 0 bases and J by 5 bases; unmatched bases: 8. The CDR3 loop spans 16 amino acids. The CDR3 nucleotides are TGCGCCAGCAGTCAATCAGGGACAGGGATAGTCGACGAGCAGTACTTC. This sequence encodes CASSQSGTGIVDEQYF.

CDR3: CATSRGPSGYGYTF. The CDR3 bases are TGTGCCACCAGCAGAGGTCCCAGTGGCTATGGCTACACCTTC. The rearrangement links TRBV15 to TRBJ1-2; D not resolved. Trimming shortened V by 1 base and J by 4 bases, and 10 bases separated the two germline ends. Germline lookup yields CDR1 LNHNV and CDR2 YYDKDF (reference sequence). The CDR3 is 14 amino acids.

The chain combines TRBV11-2 with TRBJ1-1; D is ambiguous. This CDR3 region has 13 residues. Per germline, CDR1 SGHAT and CDR2 FQNNGV. V lost 3 bases and J lost 1, with 6 bases in between. This chain's CDR3 is CASSFPGNTEAFF. Here the CDR3 DNA reads TGTGCCAGCAGCTTCCCAGGGAACACTGAAGCTTTCTTT.

V gene TRBV6-5 combines with J gene TRBJ1-5; D uncertain. The V gene's germline CDR1 is MNHEY and CDR2 SVGAGI. Trimming left V 3 bases short and J 3 bases short, with 6 bases between. This CDR3 contains 13 residues. The CDR3 loop is CASSYYINQPQHF. The CDR3 bases are TGTGCCAGCAGTTATTATATCAATCAGCCCCAGCATTTT.

This chain connects TRBV29-1 to TRBJ2-7, with D perhaps TRBD1 (5 bases). V shed 5 bases and J shed 6 bases, with 14 bases lying between them. In germline, CDR1 is SQVTM, CDR2 ANQGSEA. The CDR3 covers 12 residues. The CDR3 DNA reads TGCAGCGTTCAGGGCACTACGCTCGAGCAGTACTTC. Protein: CSVQGTTLEQYF.

The chain joins TRBV12-3 or TRBV12-4 to TRBJ1-4; 7 bases fit TRBD1. Trimming at V came to 5 bases and at J to 8 bases, leaving 5 bases not matched to a gene. The CDR3 loop spans 13 amino acids. The CDR3 nucleotides read TGTGCCAGCAGTCTTGGACAGGCGGAAAAACTGTTTTTT. Translation gives CASSLGQAEKLFF.

V is TRBV30 and J is TRBJ2-7; 7 bases map to TRBD1. V was clipped by 5 bases and J by 1 base; unmatched bases: 8. The CDR3 extends over 14 amino acids. Per the germline V gene, CDR1 is GTSNPN and CDR2 is SVGIG (reference sequence). CDR3 protein: CAWVGQLGSYEQYF. CDR3 nucleotide sequence: TGTGCCTGGGTGGGACAGCTGGGGTCCTACGAGCAGTACTTC.

The V and J genes are TRBV5-6 and TRBJ1-2, with TRBD1 as a possible D gene (6 bases). V was cut by 1 base and J by 7 bases, with 14 bases left in between. Looked up from germline, CDR1 is SGHDT and CDR2 is YYEEEE. CDR3 length: 14 residues. The CDR3 bases are TGTGCCAGCAGCTTGCCTACAGGGTTTGGTGGCTACACCTTC. Amino acid sequence: CASSLPTGFGGYTF.

This clone came up once. The rearrangement joins TRBV9 to TRBJ2-1; TRBD2 matches 11 bases. Germline loops: CDR1 SGDLS, CDR2 YYNGEE. V was clipped by 1 base and J by 7 bases; unmatched bases: 7. The CDR3 has 16 amino acids. The CDR3 coding sequence is TGTGCCAGCAGCGTATGGGTTAGCGGGAGGGCTAATGAGCAGTTCTTC. Translated: CASSVWVSGRANEQFF.

This chain connects TRBV9 to TRBJ1-6; 7 positions match TRBD1. The length of the CDR3 is 13 residues. V shed 2 bases and J 10 bases; nucleotides not matched to a gene: 3. Germline V gene lookup returns CDR1 SGDLS and CDR2 YYNGEE. CDR3 sequence reads: CASSVDRESPLHF. DNA for the CDR3: TGTGCCAGCAGCGTCGACAGGGAATCACCCCTCCACTTT.

This chain links TRBV7-9 with TRBJ2-5; TRBD2 aligns across 10 bases. Germline CDR1 is SEHNR and CDR2 is FQNEAQ (reference sequence). The CDR3 covers 16 residues. The ends lost 6 bases at V and 2 bases at J; junction bases unmatched: 9. DNA of the CDR3: TGTGCCAGCAGGGGGGGTGGACTAGCGGTACAAGAGACCCAGTACTTC. It is translated as CASRGGGLAVQETQYF.

The genes are TRBV10-1 and TRBJ2-7, with TRBD2 matching 8 bases. The J segment lost 2 bases and the V segment lost 7 bases, leaving 7 bases of the junction unmatched. Germline V lookup: CDR1 WNHNN, CDR2 SYGVQD (reference sequence). The CDR3 runs 14 residues. CDR3 loop: CASTGREETYEQYF. Here the CDR3 DNA reads TGCGCCAGCACCGGGCGGGAGGAAACCTACGAGCAGTACTTC.

This sequence joins TRBV7-9 and TRBJ1-5, with D tentatively TRBD1 (5 bases). CDR1 and CDR2 from the germline V gene are SEHNR and FQNEAQ (reference sequence). The CDR3 spans 14 residues. Trimming took 1 base from V and 3 from J, leaving 7 bases between them. This chain's CDR3 is CASSLGGDNQPQHF. The CDR3 DNA reads as TGTGCCAGCAGCTTAGGGGGGGACAATCAGCCCCAGCATTTT.

This clone was recorded a few times. This chain connects TRBV7-9 to TRBJ1-1; D perhaps matches TRBD1 (5 bases). Germline loops: CDR1 SEHNR, CDR2 FQNEAQ (reference sequence). The V end lost 4 bases, the J end lost 4 bases, and 13 bases lay between the germline ends. The CDR3 runs 14 residues. Written as DNA, the CDR3 is TGTGCCAGCAGCTCCCAGGGATTTAGCACTGAAGCTTTCTTT. As protein: CASSSQGFSTEAFF.

The J gene is TRBJ2-3, the V gene TRBV5-4, with D perhaps matching TRBD2 (6 bases). The CDR3 consists of 16 residues. Deletions cut 4 bases from V and 6 bases from J, with 21 bases between. Germline CDR1 is SGHNT and CDR2 is YYREEE (reference sequence). The CDR3 loop is CASSPLTGTEQDTQYF. CDR3 nucleotide sequence: TGTGCCAGCAGCCCATTGACGGGGACTGAACAGGATACGCAGTATTTT.

V and J are TRBV6-6 and TRBJ1-1; a weak D match, TRBD1 (6 bases). The germline gives CDR1 MNHNY, CDR2 SVGAGI (reference sequence). Trimming left V 7 bases short and J 10 bases short, with 22 bases between. The CDR3 spans 14 residues. This chain's CDR3 is CASTGGGHTTGAFF. The DNA of the CDR3 is TGTGCCAGCACGGGGGGGGGACACACCACGGGAGCTTTCTTT.

The V and J genes are TRBV12-3 or TRBV12-4 and TRBJ2-7, with 9 bases lining up with TRBD2. This CDR3 has 13 residues. The trim removed 10 bases at V and 0 bases at J, leaving 4 bases unmatched. The CDR3 here is CATRTSASYEQYF. CDR3 coding DNA: TGTGCCACAAGGACTAGCGCCTCCTACGAGCAGTACTTC.

CDR3 coding DNA: TGTGCCAGCAGTGAAATTGCTAAGACAGGCCTTAACACTGAAGCTTTCTTT. Translation gives CASSEIAKTGLNTEAFF. The rearrangement uses TRBV6-1 and TRBJ1-1, with TRBD1 as a possible D gene (6 bases). The CDR3 runs 17 residues. The V gene lost 2 bases and the J gene lost 2 bases, with 18 bases spanning the gap. Germline V gene data show CDR1 as MNHNS and CDR2 as SASEGT.

The chain joins TRBV7-2 to TRBJ1-1, with D tentatively TRBD1 (6 bases). The CDR3 consists of 12 residues. From germline, CDR1 is SGHTA and CDR2 FQGNSA. The V end lost 5 bases, the J end lost 8 bases, and 12 bases lay between the germline ends. CDR3 DNA: TGTGCCAGCAGCCGGGGACAAGGGGAAGCTTTCTTT. Its translation is CASSRGQGEAFF. Complete variable domain (other parts from reference TRBV7-2 and TRBJ1-1): GAGVSQSPSNKVTEKGKDVELRCDPISGHTALYWYRQSLGQGLEFLIYFQGNSAPDKSGLPSDRFSAERTGGSVSTLTIQRTQQEDSAVYLCASSRGQGEAFFGQGTRLTVV.